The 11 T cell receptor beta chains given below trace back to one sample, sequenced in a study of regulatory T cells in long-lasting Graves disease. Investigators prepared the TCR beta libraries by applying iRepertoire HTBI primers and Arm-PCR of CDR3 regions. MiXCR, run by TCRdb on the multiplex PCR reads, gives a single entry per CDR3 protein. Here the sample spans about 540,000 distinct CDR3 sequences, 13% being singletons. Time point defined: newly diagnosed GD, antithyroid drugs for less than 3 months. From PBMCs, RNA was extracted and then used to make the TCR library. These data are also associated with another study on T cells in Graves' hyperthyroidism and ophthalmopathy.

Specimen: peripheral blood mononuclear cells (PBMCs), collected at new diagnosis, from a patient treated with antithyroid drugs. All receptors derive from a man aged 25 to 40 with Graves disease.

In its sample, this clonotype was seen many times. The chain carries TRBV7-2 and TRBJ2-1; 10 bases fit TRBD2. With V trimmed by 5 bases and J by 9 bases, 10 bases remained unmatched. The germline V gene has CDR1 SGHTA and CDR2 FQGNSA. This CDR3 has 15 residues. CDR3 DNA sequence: TGTGCCAGCAGCGCCGTGGAGACTAGCGGGTTTGAGCAGTTCTTC. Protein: CASSAVETSGFEQFF.

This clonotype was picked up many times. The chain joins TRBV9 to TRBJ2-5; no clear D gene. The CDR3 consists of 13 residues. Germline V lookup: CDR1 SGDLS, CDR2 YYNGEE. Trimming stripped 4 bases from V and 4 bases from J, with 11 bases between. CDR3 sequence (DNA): TGTGCCAGCAGCCCCAGATGGGGAGAGACCCAGTACTTC. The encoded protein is CASSPRWGETQYF.

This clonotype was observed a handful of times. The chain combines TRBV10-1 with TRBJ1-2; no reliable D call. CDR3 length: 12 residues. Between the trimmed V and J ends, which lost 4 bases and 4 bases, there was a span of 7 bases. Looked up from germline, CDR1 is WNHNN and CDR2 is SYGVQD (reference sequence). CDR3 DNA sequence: TGCGCCAGCAGTGCAGGTGGCTATGGCTACACCTTC. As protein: CASSAGGYGYTF.

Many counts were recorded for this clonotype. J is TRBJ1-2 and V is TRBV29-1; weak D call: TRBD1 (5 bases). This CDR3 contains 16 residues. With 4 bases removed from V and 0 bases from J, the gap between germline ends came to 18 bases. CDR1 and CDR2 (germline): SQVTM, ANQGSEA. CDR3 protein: CSVAGTQGTSNYGYTF. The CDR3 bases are TGCAGCGTTGCAGGGACGCAGGGAACCTCTAACTATGGCTACACCTTC.

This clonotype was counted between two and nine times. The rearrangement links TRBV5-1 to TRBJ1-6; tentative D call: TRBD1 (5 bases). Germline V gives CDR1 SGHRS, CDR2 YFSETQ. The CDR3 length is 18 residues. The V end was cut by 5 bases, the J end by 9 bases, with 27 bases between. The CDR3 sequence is CASRSSEGTSYWSSPLHF. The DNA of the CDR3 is TGCGCCAGCAGGTCATCTGAAGGGACGTCGTATTGGAGTTCACCCCTCCACTTT.

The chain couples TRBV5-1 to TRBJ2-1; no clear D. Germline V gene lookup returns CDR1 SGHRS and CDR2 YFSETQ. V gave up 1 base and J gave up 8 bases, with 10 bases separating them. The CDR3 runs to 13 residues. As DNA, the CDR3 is TGCGCCAGCAGCTTGTCGACTCAGGATGAGCAGTTCTTC. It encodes CASSLSTQDEQFF.

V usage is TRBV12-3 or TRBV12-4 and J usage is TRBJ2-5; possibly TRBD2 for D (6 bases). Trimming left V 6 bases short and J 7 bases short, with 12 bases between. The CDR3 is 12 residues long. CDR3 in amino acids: CASRGGSATQYF. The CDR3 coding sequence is TGTGCCAGCAGGGGGGGTAGCGCGACCCAGTACTTC.

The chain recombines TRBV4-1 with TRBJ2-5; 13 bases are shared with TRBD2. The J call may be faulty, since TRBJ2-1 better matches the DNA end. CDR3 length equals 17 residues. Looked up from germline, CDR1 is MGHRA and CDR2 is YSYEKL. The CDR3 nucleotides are TGCGCCAGCAGCCAAGGCTTACTAGCGGGAGGGAACAATGAGCAGTTCTTC. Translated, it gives CASSQGLLAGGNNEQFF.

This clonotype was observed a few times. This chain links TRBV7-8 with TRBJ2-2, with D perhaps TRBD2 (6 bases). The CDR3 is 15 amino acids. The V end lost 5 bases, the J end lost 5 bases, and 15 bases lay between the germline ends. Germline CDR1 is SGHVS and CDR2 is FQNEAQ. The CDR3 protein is CASSTSRGWTGELFF. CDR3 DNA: TGTGCCAGCAGCACGAGCCGGGGGTGGACCGGGGAGCTGTTTTTT. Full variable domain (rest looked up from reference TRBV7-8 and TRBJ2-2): GAGVSQSPRYKVAKRGQDVALRCDPISGHVSLFWYQQALGQGPEFLTYFQNEAQLDKSGLPSDRFFAERPEGSVSTLKIQRTQQEDSAVYLCASSTSRGWTGELFFGEGSRLTVL.

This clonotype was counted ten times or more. This CDR3 is CASGSRGGLRGGQYF. As DNA, the CDR3 is TGTGCCAGTGGGAGCAGAGGCGGATTGAGGGGGGGGCAGTACTTC. The rearrangement links TRBV2 to TRBJ2-7; D is possibly TRBD2 (7 bases). The germline V and J ends were trimmed by 9 bases and 9 bases, with 27 bases remaining between them. The CDR3 contains 15 residues. Germline-derived CDR1 and CDR2 are SNHLY and FYNNEI. Supplemented by reference TRBV2 and TRBJ2-7, the full variable domain reads EPEVTQTPSHQVTQMGQEVILRCVPISNHLYFYWYRQILGQKVEFLVSFYNNEISEKSEIFDDQFSVERPDGSNFTLKIRSTKLEDSAMYFCASGSRGGLRGGQYFGPGTRLTVT.

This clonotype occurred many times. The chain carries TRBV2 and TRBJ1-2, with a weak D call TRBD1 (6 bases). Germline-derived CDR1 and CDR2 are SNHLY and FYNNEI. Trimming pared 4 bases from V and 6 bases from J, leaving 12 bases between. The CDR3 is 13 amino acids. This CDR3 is CASSVNRGHGYTF. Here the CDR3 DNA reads TGTGCCAGCAGTGTGAACCGGGGGCATGGCTACACCTTC.